Listed below are T cell receptor beta chains from one sample, sequenced in a study of T cells in Graves' hyperthyroidism and ophthalmopathy. TCRdb reanalysed the multiplex PCR reads using MiXCR and keeps one entry per CDR3 protein. This sample has roughly 580,000 distinct CDR3 sequences, with approximately 14% found just once. Sequencing input: blood. The receptors were gathered from a woman under 40 with Graves' hyperthyroidism that later progressed to Graves' ophthalmopathy. Each CDR3 is given with its conserved first and last residue. Fields, in order: clone size, V gene, D gene, J gene, CDR3 DNA, CDR3 protein. A D gene is named only where the DNA matches it firmly. Not all rows give a size; the values are once, few, many and, for expanded clones, a class.

size: many; V: TRBV2; D: NA; J: TRBJ2-7; DNA: TGTGCCAGCAGCTCATACGAGCAGTACTTC; CDR3: CASSSYEQYF
size: many; V: TRBV5-1; D: TRBD1; J: TRBJ1-2; DNA: TGCGCCAGCAGCTTCACTATGGACAGGGGGCAAGATGGCTACACCTTC; CDR3: CASSFTMDRGQDGYTF
size: many; V: TRBV4-3; D: TRBD2; J: TRBJ2-7; DNA: TGCGCCAGCAGCCAAGATAGCGGGAGTTACGAGCAGTACTTC; CDR3: CASSQDSGSYEQYF
size: many; V: TRBV11-2; D: TRBD2; J: TRBJ2-7; DNA: TGTGCCAGCAGCACAGGACTAGCGGGCACCTACGAGCAGTACTTC; CDR3: CASSTGLAGTYEQYF
size: NA; V: TRBV4-1; D: NA; J: TRBJ1-1; DNA: TGCGCCAGCAGCCAAGATCGGAAACTCACTGAAGCTTTCTTT; CDR3: CASSQDRKLTEAFF
size: NA; V: TRBV24-1; D: TRBD1; J: TRBJ2-7; DNA: TGTGCCACCAGTGACTTCACAGGGGGGGAGCAGTACTTC; CDR3: CATSDFTGGEQYF
size: many; V: TRBV7-2; D: NA; J: TRBJ2-5; DNA: TGTGCCAGCAGCTTAGGAGGTCCGGGCGAGACCCAGTACTTC; CDR3: CASSLGGPGETQYF
size: many; V: TRBV28; D: NA; J: TRBJ2-7; DNA: TGTGCCAGCAGCCTCCTCAGGGCCTACGAGCAGTACTTC; CDR3: CASSLLRAYEQYF
size: few; V: TRBV7-9; D: NA; J: TRBJ1-2; DNA: TGTGCCAGCGGGGTTGATAACTATGGCTACACCTTC; CDR3: CASGVDNYGYTF
size: many; V: TRBV9; D: NA; J: TRBJ2-3; DNA: TGTGCCAGCAGCGACCAGGGCGGAGGTTTTAGGGCAGATACGCAGTATTTT; CDR3: CASSDQGGGFRADTQYF